This T cell receptor (beta chain) was captured in a study of molecular identifiers for immune sequencing clone quantification. The authors built bulk TCR libraries by previously described methods with listed TCR primers. TCRdb reanalysed the PCR reads using MiXCR and keeps one entry per CDR3 protein. This sample has approximately 670,000 distinct CDR3 sequences, with just under 20% found just once. The V and J ends lost 5 bases and 0 bases respectively, with 18 bases between them. The CDR3 covers 17 residues. Germline assignment: CDR1 SGHDT and CDR2 YYEEEE. The sample taken for sequencing was naive CD8+ T cells from blood, with Jurkat cell RNA spiked in. Subset of the sample: FACS-sorted CD8+CD4-CCR7+CD45RA+ naive T cells. This TCR came from a human donor in good health. Some libraries in this study had Jurkat cell RNA spiked in. The chain carries TRBV5-6 and TRBJ2-1; D is possibly TRBD1 or TRBD2 (5 bases each). For the CDR3, the DNA is TGTGCCAGCAGTAACGATGGGACGCAAGTCTCCTACAATGAGCAGTTCTTC. This encodes CASSNDGTQVSYNEQFF.